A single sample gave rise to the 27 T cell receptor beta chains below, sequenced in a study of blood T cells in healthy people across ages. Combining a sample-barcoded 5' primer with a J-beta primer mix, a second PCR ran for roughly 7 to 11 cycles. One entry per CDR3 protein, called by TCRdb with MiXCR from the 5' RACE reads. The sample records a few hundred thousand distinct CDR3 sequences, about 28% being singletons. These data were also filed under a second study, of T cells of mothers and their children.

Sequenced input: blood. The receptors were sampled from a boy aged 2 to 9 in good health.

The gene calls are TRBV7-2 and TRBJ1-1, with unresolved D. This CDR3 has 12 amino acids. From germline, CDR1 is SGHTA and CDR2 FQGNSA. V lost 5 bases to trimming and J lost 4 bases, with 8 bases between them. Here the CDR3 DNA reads TGTGCCAGCAGCCCGGCGGTCACTGAAGCTTTCTTT. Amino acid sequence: CASSPAVTEAFF.

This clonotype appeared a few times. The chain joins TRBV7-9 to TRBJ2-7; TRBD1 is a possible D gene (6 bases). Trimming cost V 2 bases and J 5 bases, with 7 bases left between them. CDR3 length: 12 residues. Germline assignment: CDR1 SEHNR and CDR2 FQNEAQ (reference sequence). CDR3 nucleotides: TGTGCCAGCAGCTTACACAGGGACGAGCAGTACTTC. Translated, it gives CASSLHRDEQYF.

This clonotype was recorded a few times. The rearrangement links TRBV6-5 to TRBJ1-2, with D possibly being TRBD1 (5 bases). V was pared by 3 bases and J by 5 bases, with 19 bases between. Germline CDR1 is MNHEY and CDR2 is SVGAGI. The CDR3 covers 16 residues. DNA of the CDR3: TGTGCCAGCAGTTATTACCTCAAGGGGCCCCGGTATGGCTACACCTTC. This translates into CASSYYLKGPRYGYTF.

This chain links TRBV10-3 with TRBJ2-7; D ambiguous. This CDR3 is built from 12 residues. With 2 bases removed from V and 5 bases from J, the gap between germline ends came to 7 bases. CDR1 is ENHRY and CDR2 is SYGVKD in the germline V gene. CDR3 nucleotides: TGTGCCATCAGTGAGGGCTGGGACGAGCAGTACTTC. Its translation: CAISEGWDEQYF.

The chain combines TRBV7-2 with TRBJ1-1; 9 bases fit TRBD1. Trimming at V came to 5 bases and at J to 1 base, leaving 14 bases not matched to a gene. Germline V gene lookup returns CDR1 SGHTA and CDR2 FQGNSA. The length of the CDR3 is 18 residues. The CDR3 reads CASSRTGGVIYGNTEAFF. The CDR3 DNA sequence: TGTGCCAGCAGCCGAACAGGGGGCGTAATTTATGGGAACACTGAAGCTTTCTTT.

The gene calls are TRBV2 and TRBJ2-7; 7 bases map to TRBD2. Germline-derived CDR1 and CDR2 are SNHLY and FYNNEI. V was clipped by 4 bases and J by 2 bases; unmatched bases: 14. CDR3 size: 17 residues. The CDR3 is CASSGWLARGRPYEQYF. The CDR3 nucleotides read TGTGCCAGCAGTGGTTGGCTAGCGCGGGGGAGGCCCTACGAGCAGTACTTC.

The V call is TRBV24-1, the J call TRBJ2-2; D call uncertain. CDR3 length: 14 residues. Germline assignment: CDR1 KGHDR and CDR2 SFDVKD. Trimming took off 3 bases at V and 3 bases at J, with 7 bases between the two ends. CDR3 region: CATSDANDTGELFF. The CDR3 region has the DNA TGTGCCACCAGTGATGCTAATGACACCGGGGAGCTGTTTTTT.

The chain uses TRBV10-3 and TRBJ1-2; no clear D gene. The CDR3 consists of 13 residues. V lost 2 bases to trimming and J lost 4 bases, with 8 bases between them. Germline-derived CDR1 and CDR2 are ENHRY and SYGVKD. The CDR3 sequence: CAISEGRAYGYTF. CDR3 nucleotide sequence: TGTGCCATCAGTGAGGGACGGGCCTATGGCTACACCTTC.

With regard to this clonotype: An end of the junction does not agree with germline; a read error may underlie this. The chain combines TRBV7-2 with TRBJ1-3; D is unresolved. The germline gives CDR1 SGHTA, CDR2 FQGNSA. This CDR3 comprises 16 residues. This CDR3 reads CAGSLKGFNPGNTIYF. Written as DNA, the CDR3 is TGTGCCGGCAGCCTTAAAGGGTTTAATCCTGGAAACACCATATATTTT.

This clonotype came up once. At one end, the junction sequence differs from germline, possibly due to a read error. The CDR3 sequence: CSARQGTVGSGNTIYF. The CDR3 DNA is TGCAGTGCTAGGCAAGGGACAGTCGGCTCTGGGAACACCATATATTTT. This sequence joins TRBV20-1 and TRBJ1-3; 7 bases are a match to TRBD1. The CDR3 extends over 16 amino acids. Per germline, CDR1 DFQATT and CDR2 SNEGSKA (reference sequence).

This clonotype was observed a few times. CDR3 amino acids: CATSRDRESGELFF. Here the CDR3 DNA reads TGTGCCACCAGCAGAGATCGGGAGTCCGGGGAGCTGTTTTTT. V and J are TRBV15 and TRBJ2-2; a possible D gene is TRBD2 (6 bases). The CDR3 covers 14 residues. Between the trimmed V and J ends, which lost 0 bases and 6 bases, there was a span of 8 bases. Germline loops: CDR1 LNHNV, CDR2 YYDKDF (reference sequence). Full variable domain (outside the CDR3, taken from reference TRBV15 and TRBJ2-2): DAMVIQNPRYQVTQFGKPVTLSCSQTLNHNVMYWYQQKSSQAPKLLFHYYDKDFNNEADTPDNFQSRRPNTSFCFLDIRSPGLGDTAMYLCATSRDRESGELFFGEGSRLTVL.

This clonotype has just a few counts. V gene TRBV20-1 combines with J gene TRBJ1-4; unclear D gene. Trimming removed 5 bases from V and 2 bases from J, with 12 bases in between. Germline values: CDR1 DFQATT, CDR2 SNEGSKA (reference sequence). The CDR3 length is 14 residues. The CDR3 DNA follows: TGCAGTGCTTTACCGGGTCTCACTAATGAAAAACTGTTTTTT. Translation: CSALPGLTNEKLFF.

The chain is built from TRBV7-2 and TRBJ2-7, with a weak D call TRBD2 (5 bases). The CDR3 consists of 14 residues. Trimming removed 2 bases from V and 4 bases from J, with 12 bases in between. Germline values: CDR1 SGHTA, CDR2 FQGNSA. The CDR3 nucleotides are TGTGCCAGCAGCTTACCCGGGAATTGGTACGAGCAGTACTTC. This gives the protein CASSLPGNWYEQYF.

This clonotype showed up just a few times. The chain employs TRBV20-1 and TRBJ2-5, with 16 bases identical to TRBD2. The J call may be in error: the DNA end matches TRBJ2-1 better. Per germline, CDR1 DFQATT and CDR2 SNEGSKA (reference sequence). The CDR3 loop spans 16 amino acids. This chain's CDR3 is CSAGTSGRAGGNEQFF. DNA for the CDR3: TGCAGTGCGGGGACTAGCGGGAGGGCCGGTGGGAATGAGCAGTTCTTC.

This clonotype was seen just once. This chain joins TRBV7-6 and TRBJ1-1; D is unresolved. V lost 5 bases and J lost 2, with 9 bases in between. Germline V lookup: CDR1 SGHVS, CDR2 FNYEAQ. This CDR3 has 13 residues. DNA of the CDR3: TGTGCCAGCAGCGAGACCAGCAACACTGAAGCTTTCTTT. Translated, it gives CASSETSNTEAFF.

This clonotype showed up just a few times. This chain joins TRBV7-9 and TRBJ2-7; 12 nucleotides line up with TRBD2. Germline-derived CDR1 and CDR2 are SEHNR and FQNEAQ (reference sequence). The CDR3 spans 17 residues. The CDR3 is CAVYSLGLAGPNYEQYF. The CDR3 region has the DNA TGTGCAGTGTACAGCCTTGGACTAGCGGGGCCGAACTACGAGCAGTACTTC.

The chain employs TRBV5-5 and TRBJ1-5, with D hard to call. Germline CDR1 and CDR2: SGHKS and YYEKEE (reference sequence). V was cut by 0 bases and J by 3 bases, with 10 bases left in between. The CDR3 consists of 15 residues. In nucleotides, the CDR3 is TGTGCCAGCAGCTTGGCTGGCCGCGACAATCAGCCCCAGCATTTT. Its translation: CASSLAGRDNQPQHF.

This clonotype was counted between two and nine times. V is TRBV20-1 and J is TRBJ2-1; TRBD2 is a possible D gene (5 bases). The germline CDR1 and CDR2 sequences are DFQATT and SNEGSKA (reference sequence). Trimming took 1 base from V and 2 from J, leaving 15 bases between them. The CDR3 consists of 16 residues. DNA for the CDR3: TGCAGTGCTAGAGCCCTCGACTACGTCGCCTACAATGAGCAGTTCTTC. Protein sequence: CSARALDYVAYNEQFF.

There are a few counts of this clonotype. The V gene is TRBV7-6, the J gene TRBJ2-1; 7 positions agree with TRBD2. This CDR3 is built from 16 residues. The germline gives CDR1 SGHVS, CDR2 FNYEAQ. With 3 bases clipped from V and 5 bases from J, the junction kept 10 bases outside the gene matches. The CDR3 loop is CASSFLGGRVNNEQFF. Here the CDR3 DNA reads TGTGCCAGCAGCTTTCTAGGAGGGAGGGTTAACAATGAGCAGTTCTTC.

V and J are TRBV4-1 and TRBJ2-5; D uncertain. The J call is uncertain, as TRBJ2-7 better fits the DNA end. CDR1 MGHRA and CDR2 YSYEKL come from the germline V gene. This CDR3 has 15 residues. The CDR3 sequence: CASSPGRARSYEQYF. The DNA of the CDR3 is TGCGCCAGCAGCCCGGGTCGGGCCCGCTCCTACGAGCAGTACTTC.

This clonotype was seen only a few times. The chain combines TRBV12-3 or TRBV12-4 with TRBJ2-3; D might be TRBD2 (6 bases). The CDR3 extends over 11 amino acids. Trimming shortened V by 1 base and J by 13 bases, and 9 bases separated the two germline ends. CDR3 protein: CASSLGTTEYF. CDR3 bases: TGTGCCAGCAGTTTAGGGACTACTGAGTATTTT.

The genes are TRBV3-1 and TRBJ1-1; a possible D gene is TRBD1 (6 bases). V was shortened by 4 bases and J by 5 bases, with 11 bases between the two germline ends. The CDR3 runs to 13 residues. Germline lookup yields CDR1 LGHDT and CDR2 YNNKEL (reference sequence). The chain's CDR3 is CASSPGGRTEAFF. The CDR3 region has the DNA TGTGCCAGCAGCCCGGGGGGCCGGACTGAAGCTTTCTTT.

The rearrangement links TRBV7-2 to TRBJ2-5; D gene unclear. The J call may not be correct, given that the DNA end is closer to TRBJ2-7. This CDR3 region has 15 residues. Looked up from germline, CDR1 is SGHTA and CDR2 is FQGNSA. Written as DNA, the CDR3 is TGTGCCAGCAGCTTAGAGCCTGCCCCCTCCTACGAGCAGTACTTC. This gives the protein CASSLEPAPSYEQYF.

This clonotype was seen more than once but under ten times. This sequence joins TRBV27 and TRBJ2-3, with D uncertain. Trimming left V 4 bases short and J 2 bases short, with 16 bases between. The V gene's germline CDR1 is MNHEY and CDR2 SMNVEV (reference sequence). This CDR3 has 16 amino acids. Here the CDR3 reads CASSSIPGQHTDTQYF. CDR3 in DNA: TGTGCCAGCAGTTCTATCCCCGGGCAGCACACAGATACGCAGTATTTT.

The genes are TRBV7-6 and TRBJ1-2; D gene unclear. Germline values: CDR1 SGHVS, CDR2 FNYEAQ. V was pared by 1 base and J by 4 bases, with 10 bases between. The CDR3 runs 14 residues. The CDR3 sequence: CASSLGGSPYGYTF. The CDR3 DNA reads TGTGCCAGCAGCTTAGGTGGCAGCCCCTATGGCTACACCTTC.

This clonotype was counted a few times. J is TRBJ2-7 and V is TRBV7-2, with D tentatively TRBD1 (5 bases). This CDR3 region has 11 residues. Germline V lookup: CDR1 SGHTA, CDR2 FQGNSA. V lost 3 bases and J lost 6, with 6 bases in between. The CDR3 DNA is TGTGCCAGCAGCTTGACAGCCGAGCAGTACTTC. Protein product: CASSLTAEQYF.

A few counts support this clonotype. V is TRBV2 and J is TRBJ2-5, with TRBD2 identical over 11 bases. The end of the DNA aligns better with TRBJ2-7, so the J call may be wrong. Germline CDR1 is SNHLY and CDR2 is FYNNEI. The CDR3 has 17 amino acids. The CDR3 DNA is TGTGCCAGCAGTGGAACTACTAGCGGGAGAAAGAGAAACGAGCAGTACTTC. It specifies CASSGTTSGRKRNEQYF.